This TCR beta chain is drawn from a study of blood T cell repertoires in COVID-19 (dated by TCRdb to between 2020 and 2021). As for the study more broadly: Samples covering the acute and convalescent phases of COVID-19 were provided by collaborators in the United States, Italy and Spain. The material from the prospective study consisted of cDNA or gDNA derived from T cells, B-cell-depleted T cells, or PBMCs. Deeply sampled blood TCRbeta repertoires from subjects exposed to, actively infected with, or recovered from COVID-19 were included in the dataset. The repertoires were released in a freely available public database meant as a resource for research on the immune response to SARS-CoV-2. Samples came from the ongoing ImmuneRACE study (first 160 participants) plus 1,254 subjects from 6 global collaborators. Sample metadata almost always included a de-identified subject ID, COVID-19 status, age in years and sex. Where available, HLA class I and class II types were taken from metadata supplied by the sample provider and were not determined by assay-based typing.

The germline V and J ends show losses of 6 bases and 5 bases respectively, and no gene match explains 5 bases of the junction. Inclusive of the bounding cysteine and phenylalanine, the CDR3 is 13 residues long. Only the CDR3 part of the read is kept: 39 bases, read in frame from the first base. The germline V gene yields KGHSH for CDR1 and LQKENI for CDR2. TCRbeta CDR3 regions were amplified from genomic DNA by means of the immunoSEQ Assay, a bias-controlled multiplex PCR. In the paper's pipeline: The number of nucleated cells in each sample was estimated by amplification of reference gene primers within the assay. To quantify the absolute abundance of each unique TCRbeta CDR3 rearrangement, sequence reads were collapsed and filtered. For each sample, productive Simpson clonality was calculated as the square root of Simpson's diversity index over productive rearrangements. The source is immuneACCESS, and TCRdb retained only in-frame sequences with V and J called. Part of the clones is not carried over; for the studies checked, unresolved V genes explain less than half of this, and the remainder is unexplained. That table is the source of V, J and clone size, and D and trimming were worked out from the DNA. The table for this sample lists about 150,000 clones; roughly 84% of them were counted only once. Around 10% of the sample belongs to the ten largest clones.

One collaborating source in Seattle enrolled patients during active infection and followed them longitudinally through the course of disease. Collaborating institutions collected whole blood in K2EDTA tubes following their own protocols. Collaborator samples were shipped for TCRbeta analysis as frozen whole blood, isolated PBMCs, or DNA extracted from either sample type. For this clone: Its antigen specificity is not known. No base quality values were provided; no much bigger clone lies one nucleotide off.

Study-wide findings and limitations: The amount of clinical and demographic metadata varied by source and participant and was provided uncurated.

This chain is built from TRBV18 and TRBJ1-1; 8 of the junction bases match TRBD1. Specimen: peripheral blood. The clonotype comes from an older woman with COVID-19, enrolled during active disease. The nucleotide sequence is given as TGTGCCAGCTCCCGGACAGGGAATACTGAAGCTTTCTTT. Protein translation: CASSRTGNTEAFF.